Below, 21 T cell receptor beta chains from the same sample are listed, as sequenced in a study of T cell responses to AZD1222 COVID-19 vaccine. TCRdb's copy holds only in-frame clones and misses some; the assay was immunoSEQ multiplex PCR. The sample lists some 86,000 clones, 70% to 90% occurring once. The specimen comprised peripheral blood, sampled on day 0 of AZD1222 vaccination. These receptors originate from an adult in good health.

The rearrangement links TRBV5-4 to TRBJ1-2; 7 bases map to TRBD1. J lost 8 bases, V lost 4 bases, and 14 bases had no gene match. Germline CDR1 is SGHNT and CDR2 is YYREEE (reference sequence). This CDR3 spans 15 amino acids. CDR3 coding DNA: TGTGCCAGCAGCCTTCCGGGACAGACCTTCGAGGGCTACACCTTC. This translates into CASSLPGQTFEGYTF.

The chain couples TRBV28 to TRBJ1-1; no clear D gene. Germline CDR1 MDHEN, CDR2 SYDVKM. The V end lost 8 bases, the J end lost 0 bases, and 10 bases lay between the germline ends. The CDR3 loop spans 13 amino acids. CDR3 bases: TGTGCCAGCCCCGGACCGATGAACACTGAAGCTTTCTTT. Translating gives CASPGPMNTEAFF.

The CDR3 nucleotides read TGCAGTGCTAGTCCGCCATGGGCCACCTACGAGCAGTACTTC. Translating it yields CSASPPWATYEQYF. The chain employs TRBV20-1 and TRBJ2-7; D is unclear. Germline CDR1 reads DFQATT; CDR2 reads SNEGSKA (reference sequence). Trimming cost V 3 bases and J 2 bases, with 14 bases left between them. This CDR3 spans 14 amino acids.

This chain joins TRBV5-4 and TRBJ2-1, with TRBD1 matching 8 bases. Trimming at V came to 4 bases and at J to 9 bases, leaving 12 bases not matched to a gene. This CDR3 region has 15 residues. CDR1 is SGHNT, CDR2 YYREEE, per germline (reference sequence). As DNA, the CDR3 is TGTGCCAGCAGCCCCGGGACAGGTTCTAGGGGTGAGCAGTTCTTC. It encodes CASSPGTGSRGEQFF.

Here the CDR3 DNA reads TGTGCCGTTGTCGTAGCGGGGAACACCGGGGAGCTGTTTTTT. Protein sequence: CAVVVAGNTGELFF. The chain links TRBV30 to TRBJ2-2, with TRBD2 matching 7 bases. This CDR3 is 14 amino acids long. CDR1 and CDR2 (germline): GTSNPN, SVGIG (reference sequence). V dropped 8 bases and J dropped 1; count of bases not matched to a gene: 7.

The chain couples TRBV5-8 to TRBJ2-3; D is unresolved. Trimming pared 1 base from V and 3 bases from J, leaving 18 bases between. Germline assignment: CDR1 SGHTS and CDR2 YDEGEE. The CDR3 extends over 17 amino acids. CDR3 amino acids: CASSLNVLGAQTDTQYF. CDR3 DNA sequence: TGTGCCAGCAGCTTGAATGTCTTGGGTGCACAGACAGATACGCAGTATTTT.

V and J are TRBV30 and TRBJ2-7; D gene uncertain. The ends were cut back, 3 bases at V and 0 bases at J, with 12 bases in the middle. The CDR3 spans 14 residues. Germline assignment: CDR1 GTSNPN and CDR2 SVGIG (reference sequence). The CDR3, as DNA: TGTGCCTGGAGAGAGACTGGAAGCTCCTACGAGCAGTACTTC. As protein: CAWRETGSSYEQYF.

This clone is a singleton in its sample. CDR3 sequence (DNA): TGCGCCAGCAGCTTATGGGGGGCTAGCACAGATACGCAGTATTTT. Residues: CASSLWGASTDTQYF. J is TRBJ2-3 and V is TRBV5-1, with D possibly being TRBD1 or TRBD2 (6 bases each). Germline V gene lookup returns CDR1 SGHRS and CDR2 YFSETQ. The ends were cut back, 2 bases at V and 0 bases at J, with 10 bases in the middle. There are 15 residues in the CDR3.

CDR3 coding DNA: TGCAGCGTTGAGACCGGTGAGACCCCAGAGACCCAGTACTTC. Protein product: CSVETGETPETQYF. The chain joins TRBV29-1 to TRBJ2-5; D gene unclear. This CDR3 has 14 residues. The germline V gene has CDR1 SQVTM and CDR2 ANQGSEA. The germline V and J ends were trimmed by 3 bases and 4 bases, with 15 bases remaining between them.

The chain employs TRBV5-5 and TRBJ1-1; 8 bases line up with TRBD1. The CDR3 has 15 residues. CDR1 SGHKS and CDR2 YYEKEE come from the germline V gene (reference sequence). Losses at the gene ends were 5 bases for V and 1 base for J; bases not matched to a gene: 7. The CDR3 region is CASRYGDRWNTEAFF. In DNA form, the CDR3 reads TGTGCCAGCAGATATGGGGACAGGTGGAACACTGAAGCTTTCTTT.

The sample holds one count of this clone. The chain uses TRBV28 and TRBJ1-1; 7 bases align to TRBD1. Germline loops: CDR1 MDHEN, CDR2 SYDVKM. This CDR3 has 13 residues. Germline trimming cut 2 bases from V and 7 bases from J; bases unmatched to any gene: 4. The chain's CDR3 is CASSLRTGSEAFF. The CDR3 nucleotides read TGTGCCAGCAGTTTACGGACAGGCAGTGAAGCTTTCTTT.

V gene TRBV5-4 combines with J gene TRBJ2-2; D is ambiguous. The V end was cut by 0 bases, the J end by 0 bases, with 12 bases between. This CDR3 is built from 17 residues. From germline, CDR1 is SGHNT and CDR2 YYREEE (reference sequence). CDR3 DNA: TGTGCCAGCAGCTTGGGTGAAGGTTCCCCGAACACCGGGGAGCTGTTTTTT. The encoded protein is CASSLGEGSPNTGELFF.

The V and J genes are TRBV3-1 (or the pseudogene TRBV3-2) and TRBJ2-2, with a weak D call TRBD2 (6 bases). This CDR3 has 18 amino acids. Trimming shortened V by 1 base and J by 5 bases, and 20 bases separated the two germline ends. Germline loops: CDR1 LGHDT, CDR2 YNNKEL (reference sequence). The CDR3 DNA reads as TGTGCCAGCAGCCAAGTCCCTGTGGGGGGAGCGCGAACCGGGGAGCTGTTTTTT. Its translation is CASSQVPVGGARTGELFF.

The chain carries TRBV5-6 and TRBJ2-2, with D maybe TRBD1 (6 bases). Germline assignment: CDR1 SGHDT and CDR2 YYEEEE. The CDR3 is 16 amino acids. V gave up 4 bases and J gave up 1 base, with 14 bases separating them. CDR3 in DNA: TGTGCCAGCAGCCACGCCGGGACAATGAACACCGGGGAGCTGTTTTTT. Translated: CASSHAGTMNTGELFF.

J is TRBJ2-5 and V is TRBV24-1, with 11 positions matching TRBD1. The CDR3 spans 17 residues. Germline CDR1 and CDR2: KGHDR and SFDVKD. After removal of 6 bases from V and 2 bases from J, the junction contained 10 bases not matched to a gene. The CDR3 loop reads CATSSPPGTGGQETQYF. CDR3 DNA sequence: TGTGCCACCAGTAGTCCCCCCGGGACAGGGGGTCAAGAGACCCAGTACTTC.

This clone was observed a single time. V usage is TRBV7-8 and J usage is TRBJ1-6; 8 nucleotides align to TRBD1. V lost 5 bases to trimming and J lost 7 bases; unmatched junction nucleotides: 4. CDR3 size: 14 residues. Germline CDR1 reads SGHVS; CDR2 reads FQNEAQ. For the CDR3, the DNA is TGTGCCAGCAGCCCGACAGGGGTAAATTCACCCCTCCACTTT. Its protein is CASSPTGVNSPLHF.

CDR3 residues: CASSLKGLSNQPQHF. Here the CDR3 DNA reads TGTGCCAGCAGCTTAAAGGGGTTGAGCAATCAGCCCCAGCATTTT. The gene calls are TRBV7-2 and TRBJ1-5, with a weak D call TRBD1 (5 bases). V was clipped by 2 bases and J by 1 base, with 9 bases between them. The CDR3 length is 15 residues. Germline-derived CDR1 and CDR2 are SGHTA and FQGNSA.

V gene TRBV5-1 combines with J gene TRBJ1-2, with 9 bases identical to TRBD1. Per germline, CDR1 SGHRS and CDR2 YFSETQ. CDR3 size: 14 residues. V gave up 3 bases and J gave up 4 bases; unmatched junction bases: 4. The CDR3 sequence is CASSSGQGSYGYTF. CDR3 in DNA: TGCGCCAGCAGCTCGGGACAGGGAAGCTATGGCTACACCTTC.

Worth noting for this clone: Other DNA variants within this sample encode the same CDR3. V and J are TRBV3-1 (or the pseudogene TRBV3-2) and TRBJ1-5, with D unclear. Trimming pared 1 base from V and 2 bases from J, leaving 3 bases between. Germline CDR1 LGHDT, CDR2 YNNKEL (reference sequence). The CDR3 sequence is 13 residues long. The CDR3 DNA is TGTGCCAGCAGCCAAGCGGGCAATCAGCCCCAGCATTTT. Protein: CASSQAGNQPQHF.

This clone was detected only once. This chain connects TRBV5-1 to TRBJ1-2, with D possibly being TRBD1 (5 bases). The CDR3 extends over 14 amino acids. Trimming removed 7 bases from V and 0 bases from J, with 13 bases in between. The germline CDR1 and CDR2 sequences are SGHRS and YFSETQ. CDR3 in DNA: TGCGCCAGCGGTAGTGACAGCACTAACTATGGCTACACCTTC. Amino acids: CASGSDSTNYGYTF.

This clone was seen a handful of times. This chain joins TRBV5-5 and TRBJ2-2; TRBD2 matches at 9 bases. With V trimmed by 0 bases and J by 4 bases, 7 bases remained unmatched. This CDR3 is 17 amino acids long. Germline V CDR1 and CDR2: SGHKS, YYEKEE (reference sequence). CDR3 bases: TGTGCCAGCAGCTTGGCTAGCGGGAAAGTCGCCACCGGGGAGCTGTTTTTT. It translates to CASSLASGKVATGELFF.